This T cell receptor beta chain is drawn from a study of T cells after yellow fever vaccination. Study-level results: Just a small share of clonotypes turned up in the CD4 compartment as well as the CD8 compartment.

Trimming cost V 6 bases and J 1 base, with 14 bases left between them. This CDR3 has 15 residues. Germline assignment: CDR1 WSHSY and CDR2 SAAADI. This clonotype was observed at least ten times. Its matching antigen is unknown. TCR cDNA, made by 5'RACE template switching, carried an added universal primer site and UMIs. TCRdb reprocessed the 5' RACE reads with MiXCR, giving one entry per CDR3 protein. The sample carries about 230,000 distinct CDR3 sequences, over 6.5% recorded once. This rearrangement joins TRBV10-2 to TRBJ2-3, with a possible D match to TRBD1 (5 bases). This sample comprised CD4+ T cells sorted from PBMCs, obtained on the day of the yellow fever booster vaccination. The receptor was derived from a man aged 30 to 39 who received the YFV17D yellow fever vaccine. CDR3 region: CASRGATSGTDTQYF. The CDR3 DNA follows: TGCGCCAGCAGAGGGGCTACCTCTGGCACAGATACGCAGTATTTT.